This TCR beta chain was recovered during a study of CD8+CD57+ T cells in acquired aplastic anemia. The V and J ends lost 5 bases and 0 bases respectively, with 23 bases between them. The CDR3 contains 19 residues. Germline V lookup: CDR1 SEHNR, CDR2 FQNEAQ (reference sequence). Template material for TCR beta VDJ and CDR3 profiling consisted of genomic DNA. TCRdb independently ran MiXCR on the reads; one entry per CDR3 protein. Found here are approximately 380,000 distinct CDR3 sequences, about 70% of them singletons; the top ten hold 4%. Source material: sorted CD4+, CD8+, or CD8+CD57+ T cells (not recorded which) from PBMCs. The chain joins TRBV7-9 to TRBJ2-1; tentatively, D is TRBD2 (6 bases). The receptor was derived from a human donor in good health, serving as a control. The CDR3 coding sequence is TGTGCCAGCAGCGTAGGAGGGGTCCTGGGCTACAGCTCCTACAATGAGCAGTTCTTC. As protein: CASSVGGVLGYSSYNEQFF.